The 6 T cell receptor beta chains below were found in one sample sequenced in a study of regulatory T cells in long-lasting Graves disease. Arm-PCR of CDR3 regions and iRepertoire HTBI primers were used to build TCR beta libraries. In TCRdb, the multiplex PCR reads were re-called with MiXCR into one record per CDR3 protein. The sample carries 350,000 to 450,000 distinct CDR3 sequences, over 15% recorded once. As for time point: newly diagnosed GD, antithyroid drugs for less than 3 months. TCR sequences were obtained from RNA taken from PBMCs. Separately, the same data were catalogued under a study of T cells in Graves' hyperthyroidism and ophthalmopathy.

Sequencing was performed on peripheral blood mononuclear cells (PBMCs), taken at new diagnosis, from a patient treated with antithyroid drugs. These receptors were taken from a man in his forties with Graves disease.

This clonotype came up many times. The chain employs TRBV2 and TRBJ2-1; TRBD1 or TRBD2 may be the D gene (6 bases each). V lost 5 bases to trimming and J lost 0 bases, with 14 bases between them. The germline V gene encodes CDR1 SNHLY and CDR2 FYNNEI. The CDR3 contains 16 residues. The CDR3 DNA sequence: TGTGCCAGCAGTAGTAGAGGGGGGAGCTCCTACAATGAGCAGTTCTTC. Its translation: CASSSRGGSSYNEQFF.

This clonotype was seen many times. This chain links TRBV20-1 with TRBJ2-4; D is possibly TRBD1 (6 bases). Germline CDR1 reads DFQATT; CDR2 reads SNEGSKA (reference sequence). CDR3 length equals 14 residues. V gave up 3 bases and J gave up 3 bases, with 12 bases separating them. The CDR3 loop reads CSASYRVDKNIQYF. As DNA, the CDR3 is TGCAGTGCTAGTTACAGGGTCGACAAAAACATTCAGTACTTC.

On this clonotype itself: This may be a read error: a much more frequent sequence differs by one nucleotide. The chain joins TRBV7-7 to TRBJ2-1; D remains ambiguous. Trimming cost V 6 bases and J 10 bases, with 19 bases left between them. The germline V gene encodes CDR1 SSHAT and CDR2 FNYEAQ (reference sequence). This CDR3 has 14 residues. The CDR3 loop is CASSPSVAPSEQFF. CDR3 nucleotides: TGTGCCAGCAGTCCCTCCGTGGCGCCCTCGGAGCAGTTCTTC.

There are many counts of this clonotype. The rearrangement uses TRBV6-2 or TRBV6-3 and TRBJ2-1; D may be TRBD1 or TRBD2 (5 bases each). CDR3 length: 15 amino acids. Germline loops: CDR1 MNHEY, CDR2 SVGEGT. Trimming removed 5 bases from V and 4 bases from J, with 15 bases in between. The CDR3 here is CASSDQGGSYNEQFF. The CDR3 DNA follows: TGTGCCAGCAGTGATCAGGGCGGGTCATACAATGAGCAGTTCTTC.

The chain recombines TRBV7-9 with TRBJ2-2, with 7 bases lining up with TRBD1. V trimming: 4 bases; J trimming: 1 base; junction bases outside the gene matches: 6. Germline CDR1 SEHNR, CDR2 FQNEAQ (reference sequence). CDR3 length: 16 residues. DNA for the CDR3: TGTGCCAGCAGCTCTAACAGGGGTTTGAACACCGGGGAGCTGTTTTTT. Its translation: CASSSNRGLNTGELFF.

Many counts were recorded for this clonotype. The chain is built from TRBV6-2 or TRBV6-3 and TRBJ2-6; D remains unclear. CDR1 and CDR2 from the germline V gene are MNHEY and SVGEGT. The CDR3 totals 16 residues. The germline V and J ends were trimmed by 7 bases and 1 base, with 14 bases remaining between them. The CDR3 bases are TGTGCCAGCAAACTATTTGGACCGTCTGGGGCCAACGTCCTGACTTTC. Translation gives CASKLFGPSGANVLTF.